This T cell receptor (beta chain) was profiled in a study of early T cells in non-severe SARS-CoV-2 infection. Study-wide background: Chains from this unsorted whole-blood bulk RNA could not be paired.

Researchers tagged individual cDNA molecules with unique molecular identifiers. Each CDR3 protein is one row after TCRdb ran MiXCR on the 5' RACE reads. The data contain about 26,000 distinct CDR3 sequences, 4% to 4.5% of them singletons. The V and J ends lost 4 bases and 3 bases respectively, with 6 bases between them. Per germline, CDR1 SGHTA and CDR2 FQGTGA. CDR3 length: 13 amino acids. This clonotype was seen at least ten times. This clonotype was sampled from an adult who was a healthcare worker with PCR-confirmed SARS-CoV-2 infection or an uninfected control (not recorded which). The specimen was whole blood. The V and J genes are TRBV7-3 and TRBJ2-2; D unresolved. The CDR3 DNA follows: TGTGCCAGCAGCTCGACATACACCGGGGAGCTGTTTTTT. This translates into CASSSTYTGELFF.